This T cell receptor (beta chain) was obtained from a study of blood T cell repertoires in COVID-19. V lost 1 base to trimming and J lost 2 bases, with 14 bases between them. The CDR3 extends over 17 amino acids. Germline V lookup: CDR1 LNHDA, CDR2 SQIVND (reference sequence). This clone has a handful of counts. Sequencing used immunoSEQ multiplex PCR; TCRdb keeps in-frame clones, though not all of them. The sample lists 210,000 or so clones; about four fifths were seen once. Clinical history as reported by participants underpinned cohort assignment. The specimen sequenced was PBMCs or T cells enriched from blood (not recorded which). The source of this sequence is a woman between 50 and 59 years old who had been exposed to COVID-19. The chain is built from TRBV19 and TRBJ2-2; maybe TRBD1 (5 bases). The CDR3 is CASSIGPRTLNTGELFF. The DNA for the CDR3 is TGTGCCAGTAGTATAGGCCCACGGACACTAAACACCGGGGAGCTGTTTTTT.